A selection of T cell receptor beta chains follows, all from one sample in a study of blood T cells in healthy people across ages. TCRdb reprocessed the 5' RACE reads via MiXCR and lists one record per CDR3 protein. The table lists roughly 1.6 million distinct CDR3 sequences, around 35% of them singletons. Sequencing was performed on blood. These receptors all stem from a woman aged 25-40 years in good health. Both conserved end residues are part of each CDR3. Fields, in order: D gene, clone size, J gene, V gene, CDR3 protein, CDR3 DNA. The D gene is left open where the match is weak. Expanded clones get a size class; other rows say once, few or many, or leave the size out.

TRBD2 | - | TRBJ2-1 | TRBV7-3 | CASNLTGGALNEQFF | TGTGCCAGCAACTTAACGGGGGGAGCTCTCAATGAGCAGTTCTTC
TRBD1 | - | TRBJ2-1 | TRBV7-9 | CASSRAIGTGYNGQFF | TGTGCCAGCAGCCGGGCTATAGGGACAGGCTACAATGGGCAGTTCTTC
- | few | TRBJ2-7 | TRBV11-3 | CASSLRPQGFHEQYF | TGTGCCAGCAGCCTAAGACCACAGGGATTTCACGAGCAGTACTTC
- | many | TRBJ1-1 | TRBV6-1 | CASSDFGRANTEAFF | TGTGCCAGCAGTGATTTCGGCAGGGCTAACACTGAAGCTTTCTTT
- | few | TRBJ2-6 | TRBV11-2 | CASSLTGGSSGANVLTF | TGTGCCAGCAGCCTCACGGGGGGCTCCTCTGGGGCCAACGTCCTGACTTTC
TRBD1 | - | TRBJ1-1 | TRBV5-1 | CASSLVQGQEAFF | TGCGCCAGCAGCTTGGTACAGGGGCAGGAAGCTTTCTTT
TRBD2 | many | TRBJ2-3 | TRBV29-1 | CSVELGLAGHTQYF | TGCAGCGTTGAGCTGGGACTAGCGGGGCATACGCAGTATTTT
TRBD1 | few | TRBJ2-5 | TRBV28 | CASSETGGSRGTQYF | TGTGCCAGCAGTGAAACAGGGGGCTCCAGGGGGACCCAGTACTTC
- | - | TRBJ1-4 | TRBV5-6 | CASSWRVSSNEKLFF | TGTGCCAGCAGCTGGAGGGTATCTTCTAATGAAAAACTGTTTTTT
TRBD1 | many | TRBJ1-2 | TRBV7-3 | CASSPIGQAGYGYTF | TGTGCCAGCAGCCCGATCGGACAGGCGGGCTATGGCTACACCTTC
TRBD2 | - | TRBJ2-7 | TRBV10-1 | CASSEAGGGEQYF | TGCGCCAGCAGTGAAGCGGGAGGCGGGGAGCAGTACTTC
- | - | TRBJ1-2 | TRBV6-2/TRBV6-3 | CASIGADEANYGYTF | TGTGCCAGCATCGGGGCGGATGAAGCTAACTATGGCTACACCTTC
- | - | TRBJ2-5 | TRBV7-9 | CASSESGWVQETQYF | TGTGCCAGCAGCGAATCCGGGTGGGTCCAAGAGACCCAGTACTTC
- | - | TRBJ2-3 | TRBV14 | CASSQDPGHHTTDTQYF | TGTGCCAGCAGCCAGGATCCTGGACACCACACCACAGATACGCAGTATTTT
- | - | TRBJ2-3 | TRBV5-1 | CASSLAAIRADTQYF | TGCGCCAGCAGCTTGGCGGCGATAAGGGCAGATACGCAGTATTTT
- | few | TRBJ1-2 | TRBV6-5 | CASSSGGYNYGYTF | TGTGCCAGCAGTTCCGGGGGGTACAACTATGGCTACACCTTC
TRBD2 | many | TRBJ2-1 | TRBV7-3 | CASSSTGGGYNEQFF | TGTGCCAGCAGCTCTACGGGGGGAGGCTACAATGAGCAGTTCTTC
- | - | TRBJ2-3 | TRBV20-1 | CSARDGRADTQYF | TGCAGTGCTAGAGATGGGCGAGCGGATACGCAGTATTTT
- | - | TRBJ1-6 | TRBV5-1 | CASSSTGRERSPLHF | TGCGCCAGCAGCTCTACAGGGAGGGAGAGATCACCCCTCCACTTT
TRBD1 | - | TRBJ2-3 | TRBV3-1 | CASSQDDRAGTDMQYF | TGTGCCAGCAGCCAAGATGATAGGGCAGGGACAGATATGCAGTATTTT
- | few | TRBJ2-2 | TRBV15 | CATTTRGGSGELFF | TGTGCCACCACCACCCGCGGGGGCTCCGGGGAGCTGTTTTTT
- | few | TRBJ2-7 | TRBV5-1 | CASSTQKREQYF | TGCGCCAGCAGCACCCAGAAGCGCGAGCAGTACTTC
- | - | TRBJ1-2 | TRBV6-5 | CASRTAGGCTF | TGTGCCAGCCGGACTGCCGGGGGCTGCACCTTC
- | - | TRBJ1-5 | TRBV6-1 | CASRQVNNQPQHF | TGTGCCAGCAGACAGGTTAACAATCAGCCCCAGCATTTT
TRBD2 | many | TRBJ2-7 | TRBV20-1 | CSARASGGFSYEQYF | TGCAGTGCTAGAGCGAGCGGGGGGTTCTCCTACGAGCAGTACTTC
TRBD2 | - | TRBJ2-5 | TRBV6-6 | CASSSKLAGGFQETQYF | TGTGCCAGCAGTTCCAAACTAGCGGGGGGCTTCCAAGAGACCCAGTACTTC
TRBD2 | few | TRBJ2-1 | TRBV9 | CASSYYGTSGTAAQFF | TGTGCCAGCAGCTACTACGGGACTAGCGGGACCGCGGCGCAGTTCTTC
- | - | TRBJ2-1 | TRBV20-1 | CSARKDNEQFF | TGCAGTGCTAGGAAAGACAATGAGCAGTTCTTC
- | - | TRBJ2-1 | TRBV5-4 | CANSRYNEQFF | TGTGCCAACAGCAGATACAATGAGCAGTTCTTC
TRBD1 | many | TRBJ2-7 | TRBV10-2 | CASRQGQGSYEQYF | TGCGCCAGCCGGCAGGGACAGGGGTCCTACGAGCAGTACTTC